The 21 T cell receptor beta chains in this list originate from one sample, sequenced in a study of OX40 agonist ivuxolimab in advanced cancers. The assay was immunoSEQ multiplex PCR, and TCRdb's table has in-frame clones only and misses some. This sample has 60,000 or so clones, with 87% found just once. The sequenced sample was CD4+ or CD8+ T cells sorted from blood, obtained in a trial of the OX40 agonist ivuxolimab. These receptors were collected from an adult with an advanced solid tumor such as melanoma, head and neck, liver or kidney cancer.

This sequence joins TRBV2 and TRBJ2-1; D is undetermined. Deletions cut 1 base from V and 0 bases from J, with 7 bases between. The V gene's germline CDR1 is SNHLY and CDR2 FYNNEI. The CDR3 has 15 residues. DNA of the CDR3: TGTGCCAGCAGTGAAGACAGCTTCTCCTACAATGAGCAGTTCTTC. The encoded protein is CASSEDSFSYNEQFF.

The genes are TRBV27 and TRBJ2-1; D might be TRBD1 or TRBD2, each matching 6 bases. Germline V lookup: CDR1 MNHEY, CDR2 SMNVEV (reference sequence). The CDR3 runs 14 residues. V lost 3 bases and J 2 bases, leaving 8 bases between the germline ends. CDR3 nucleotide sequence: TGTGCCAGCAGTTTTGGGGGGCCCTACAATGAGCAGTTCTTC. Translation gives CASSFGGPYNEQFF.

V gene TRBV18 combines with J gene TRBJ2-5; D gene ambiguous. CDR3 length equals 13 residues. In germline, CDR1 is KGHSH, CDR2 LQKENI. Between the trimmed V and J ends, which lost 2 bases and 5 bases, there was a span of 9 bases. CDR3 DNA sequence: TGTGCCAGCTCACCAGGGGTGGACGAGACCCAGTACTTC. It translates to CASSPGVDETQYF.

This chain links TRBV6-1 with TRBJ2-7, with 7 bases identical to TRBD2. The V and J ends lost 5 bases and 0 bases, in that order; junction bases with no gene match: 4. The CDR3 extends over 14 amino acids. The V gene's germline CDR1 is MNHNS and CDR2 SASEGT. The CDR3 here is CASSTAGSSYEQYF. CDR3 nucleotide sequence: TGTGCCAGCAGTACAGCGGGATCCTCCTACGAGCAGTACTTC.

The chain is built from TRBV28 and TRBJ1-3; TRBD1 aligns across 8 bases. Germline-derived CDR1 and CDR2 are MDHEN and SYDVKM. J was trimmed by 4 bases and V by 3 bases; bases with no gene match: 11. There are 17 residues in the CDR3. CDR3 sequence: CASSLYDRGVRGNTIYF. Here the CDR3 DNA reads TGTGCCAGCAGTTTGTACGACAGGGGAGTTCGGGGAAACACCATATATTTT. The full variable domain, completed using reference TRBV28 and TRBJ1-3, is DVKVTQSSRYLVKRTGEKVFLECVQDMDHENMFWYRQDPGLGLRLIYFSYDVKMKEKGDIPEGYSVSREKKERFSLILESASTNQTSMYLCASSLYDRGVRGNTIYFGEGSWLTVV.

The chain links TRBV2 to TRBJ1-2; D remains ambiguous. The CDR3 consists of 14 residues. Germline CDR1 and CDR2: SNHLY and FYNNEI. The V end was cut by 6 bases, the J end by 4 bases, with 15 bases between. CDR3 sequence: CASSPTVAAYGYTF. The CDR3 DNA reads as TGTGCCAGCAGCCCGACGGTCGCGGCCTATGGCTACACCTTC.

The chain couples TRBV27 to TRBJ2-3; D uncertain. This CDR3 comprises 13 residues. Trimming cost V 6 bases and J 2 bases, with 9 bases left between them. Germline V gene data show CDR1 as MNHEY and CDR2 as SMNVEV (reference sequence). CDR3: CASRQPVTDTQYF. The CDR3 DNA reads as TGTGCCAGCAGACAACCGGTCACAGATACGCAGTATTTT.

This sequence joins TRBV2 and TRBJ2-6; D ambiguous. The CDR3 has 15 residues. CDR1 SNHLY and CDR2 FYNNEI come from the germline V gene. The V gene lost 6 bases and the J gene lost 0 bases, with 9 bases spanning the gap. The CDR3 loop reads CASRSYLSGANVLTF. The CDR3, as DNA: TGTGCCAGCAGGTCTTATCTCTCTGGGGCCAACGTCCTGACTTTC.

The chain employs TRBV10-3 and TRBJ1-6; D not certain. The CDR3 runs to 15 residues. With 4 bases removed from V and 0 bases from J, the gap between germline ends came to 7 bases. Germline CDR1 and CDR2: ENHRY and SYGVKD. CDR3 coding DNA: TGTGCCATCAGTGCAGGCAGCTCCTATAATTCACCCCTCCACTTT. Encoded protein: CAISAGSSYNSPLHF.

The chain carries TRBV6-1 and TRBJ1-4; the D gene is possibly TRBD1 (5 bases). The germline gives CDR1 MNHNS, CDR2 SASEGT. Trimming took off 7 bases at V and 7 bases at J, with 16 bases between the two ends. CDR3 length equals 14 residues. CDR3 DNA: TGTGCCAGCATCATCGGGGGGTTTGGTGAAAAACTGTTTTTT. Its translation is CASIIGGFGEKLFF.

The chain has TRBV19 and TRBJ1-3; D remains ambiguous. Germline V gene sequence: CDR1 LNHDA, CDR2 SQIVND (reference sequence). V lost 5 bases and J 3 bases, leaving 17 bases between the germline ends. The CDR3 sequence is 16 residues long. CDR3 sequence reads: CASSPARGDGGNTIYF. CDR3 DNA: TGTGCCAGTAGTCCGGCCCGGGGTGACGGTGGAAACACCATATATTTT.

The J gene is TRBJ1-5, the V gene TRBV6-1; D gene uncertain. The CDR3 runs 13 residues. Per germline, CDR1 MNHNS and CDR2 SASEGT. V lost 7 bases and J 0 bases, leaving 7 bases between the germline ends. CDR3 sequence reads: CASNVVSNQPQHF. CDR3 nucleotides: TGTGCCAGCAATGTCGTTAGCAATCAGCCCCAGCATTTT.

This clone has a count of ten or more. V gene TRBV4-1 combines with J gene TRBJ1-1; D possibly corresponds to TRBD1 (6 bases). CDR1 MGHRA and CDR2 YSYEKL come from the germline V gene. This CDR3 has 15 amino acids. Deletions cut 4 bases from V and 1 base from J, with 13 bases between. CDR3 loop: CASSLNPGQNTEAFF. DNA for the CDR3: TGCGCCAGCAGCCTGAATCCGGGACAGAACACTGAAGCTTTCTTT.

The chain uses TRBV9 and TRBJ2-2; 12 nucleotides agree with TRBD2. Germline CDR1 is SGDLS and CDR2 is YYNGEE. The CDR3 is 19 amino acids. The ends lost 3 bases at V and 3 bases at J; junction bases unmatched: 12. The CDR3 region is CASSGPISTSGRYTGELFF. CDR3 DNA: TGTGCCAGCAGCGGACCCATCTCTACTAGCGGGAGGTACACCGGGGAGCTGTTTTTT.

The chain couples TRBV28 to TRBJ2-7; D perhaps matches TRBD2 (5 bases). The CDR3 sequence is 14 residues long. Germline CDR1 is MDHEN and CDR2 is SYDVKM. V lost 6 bases to trimming and J lost 3 bases, with 15 bases between them. The CDR3 nucleotides read TGTGCCAGCAGCACCCCGGGTAGCGACTACGAGCAGTACTTC. Protein sequence: CASSTPGSDYEQYF.

This chain uses TRBV6-5 with TRBJ1-4, with 8 bases lining up with TRBD1. The CDR3 runs 14 residues. The V segment lost 6 bases and the J segment 10 bases; nucleotides outside the gene matches: 10. The germline CDR1 and CDR2 sequences are MNHEY and SVGAGI. The CDR3: CASSIRQGIAKLFF. CDR3 sequence (DNA): TGTGCCAGCAGCATCCGACAGGGGATCGCAAAACTGTTTTTT.

The rearrangement uses TRBV5-6 and TRBJ2-7, with TRBD2 matching over 10 bases. This CDR3 spans 14 amino acids. Germline V gene sequence: CDR1 SGHDT, CDR2 YYEEEE. Trimming at V came to 2 bases and at J to 5 bases, leaving 4 bases not matched to a gene. CDR3 in DNA: TGTGCCAGCAGCTTCCTAGCGGGAGTTCACGAGCAGTACTTC. It codes for CASSFLAGVHEQYF.

As to this clone: The same CDR3 also results from other DNA sequences found in this sample. This chain links TRBV9 with TRBJ2-7, with TRBD1 matching over 8 bases. The trim removed 0 bases at V and 5 bases at J, leaving 4 bases unmatched. The CDR3 is made up of 14 amino acids. Per germline, CDR1 SGDLS and CDR2 YYNGEE. CDR3 nucleotides: TGTGCCAGCAGCGTAGGTCAGGGGGCAAACGAGCAGTACTTC. The encoded protein is CASSVGQGANEQYF.

V gene TRBV4-2 combines with J gene TRBJ2-1; D is possibly TRBD1 (6 bases). The germline V gene has CDR1 LGHNA and CDR2 YNFKEQ. The CDR3 length is 16 residues. Trimming stripped 4 bases from V and 6 bases from J, with 19 bases between. The chain's CDR3 is CASSRPTGGSGNEQFF. The CDR3 DNA is TGTGCCAGCAGCCGCCCGACAGGAGGATCTGGCAATGAGCAGTTCTTC.

The gene calls are TRBV14 and TRBJ2-5; possible D gene TRBD1, 6 bases. V was pared by 4 bases and J by 2 bases, with 26 bases between. Germline V CDR1 and CDR2: SGHDN, FVKESK. CDR3 length equals 19 residues. The CDR3 nucleotides read TGTGCCAGCAGCCCCCACCAACAGGGCTGGAATTTGAGACAAGAGACCCAGTACTTC. It translates to CASSPHQQGWNLRQETQYF. Together with reference TRBV14 and TRBJ2-5, the CDR3 gives the full variable domain: EAGVTQFPSHSVIEKGQTVTLRCDPISGHDNLYWYRRVMGKEIKFLLHFVKESKQDESGMPNNRFLAERTGGTYSTLKVQPAELEDSGVYFCASSPHQQGWNLRQETQYFGPGTRLLVL.

The CDR3 loop reads CASSPADLNIQYF. The DNA of the CDR3 is TGTGCCAGCAGTCCCGCGGATCTAAACATTCAGTACTTC. The chain recombines TRBV27 with TRBJ2-4; D remains unclear. The CDR3 consists of 13 residues. Germline CDR1 and CDR2: MNHEY and SMNVEV (reference sequence). Trimming shortened V by 5 bases and J by 6 bases, and 11 bases separated the two germline ends.